These T cell receptor beta chains were read from a single sample in a study of human T cells and chemical hapten exposure. TCRdb recomputed calls from the RACE reads with MiXCR, one row per CDR3 protein. Among more than 75,000 distinct CDR3 sequences listed, approximately 8% were seen once. What was sequenced was whole blood. The origin of the receptors is a male donor in good health. Some clones in this sample may be carry-over from other donors' samples. CDR3s include the opening cysteine and the closing phenylalanine or tryptophan. Each record gives: J gene, D gene, clone size, V gene, CDR3 protein, CDR3 DNA. A D gene is named only where the DNA matches it firmly. The size entry is marked missing in some rows and otherwise reads once, few, many or a size class.

TRBJ2-3 | . | many | TRBV6-2/TRBV6-3 | CASTLEGSRQYF | TGTGCCAGCACCCTGGAGGGGTCGAGGCAGTATTTT
TRBJ2-1 | TRBD1 | many | TRBV12-5 | CASGLAPGQGNEQFF | TGTGCTAGTGGTTTGGCCCCGGGACAGGGTAATGAGCAGTTCTTC
TRBJ2-1 | . | few | TRBV5-1 | CASSLASADSYNEQFF | TGCGCCAGCAGCTTGGCGTCGGCCGACTCCTACAATGAGCAGTTCTTC
TRBJ1-4 | TRBD1 | . | TRBV12-3/TRBV12-4 | CASRLDRGPEKLFF | TGTGCCAGCAGACTCGACAGGGGTCCTGAAAAACTGTTTTTT
TRBJ2-2 | . | few | TRBV4-2 | CASSPLETEITGELFF | TGTGCCAGCAGTCCTCTGGAGACAGAGATCACCGGGGAGCTGTTTTTT
TRBJ2-7 | . | few | TRBV25-1 | CASKDPRGYEQYF | TGTGCCAGCAAGGACCCCCGAGGGTACGAGCAGTACTTC
TRBJ2-3 | TRBD2 | . | TRBV6-5 | CASSYSSGGRADTQYF | TGTGCCAGCAGTTACTCGTCGGGCGGGAGGGCGGATACGCAGTATTTT
TRBJ2-3 | . | . | TRBV5-5 | CASSFGSYTDTQYF | TGTGCCAGCAGCTTCGGCAGTTACACAGATACGCAGTATTTT
TRBJ1-5 | . | few | TRBV6-2/TRBV6-3 | CASRLQGYSNQPQHF | TGTGCCAGCAGGCTACAGGGATATAGCAATCAGCCCCAGCATTTT
TRBJ1-3 | TRBD1 | many | TRBV20-1 | CSARDYRTGSGNTIYF | TGCAGTGCTAGAGATTACCGGACAGGCTCTGGAAACACCATATATTTT
TRBJ1-1 | . | . | TRBV6-5 | CASSYSDPRSDLNTEAFF | TGTGCCAGCAGTTACTCCGACCCCAGGAGTGACCTGAACACTGAAGCTTTCTTT
TRBJ2-2 | . | many | TRBV14 | CASSYRRGSNTGELFF | TGTGCCAGCAGCTACCGCAGGGGCTCGAACACCGGGGAGCTGTTTTTT
TRBJ1-1 | . | . | TRBV5-4 | CASSWAGLRTEAFF | TGTGCCAGCAGCTGGGCGGGGTTAAGAACTGAAGCTTTCTTT
TRBJ2-7 | TRBD2 | few | TRBV12-3/TRBV12-4 | CASSFRDLGLAAYEQYF | TGTGCCAGCAGTTTTAGAGACCTGGGACTAGCGGCCTACGAGCAGTACTTC
TRBJ1-1 | TRBD1 | few | TRBV4-2 | CASSPTPGQGMGMNTEAFF | TGTGCCAGCAGTCCTACCCCGGGACAGGGGATGGGGATGAACACTGAAGCTTTCTTT
TRBJ1-5 | . | many | TRBV21-1 | CASGKLYSNQPQHF | TGTGCCAGCGGAAAACTATATAGCAATCAGCCCCAGCATTTT
TRBJ1-1 | . | few | TRBV20-1 | CSASRTVNTEAFF | TGCAGTGCTAGTAGGACAGTGAACACTGAAGCTTTCTTT
TRBJ1-6 | . | few | TRBV9 | CASSVAPDSYNSPLHF | TGTGCCAGCAGCGTAGCTCCGGACAGCTATAATTCACCCCTCCACTTT
TRBJ1-5 | . | few | TRBV6-2/TRBV6-3 | CASSPYSWQGFQPQHF | TGTGCCAGCAGTCCCTACTCGTGGCAGGGGTTTCAGCCCCAGCATTTT
TRBJ2-1 | . | few | TRBV7-9 | CASSLTTSRYNEQFF | TGTGCCAGCAGCTTAACTACTAGCCGTTATAATGAGCAGTTCTTC
TRBJ2-3 | TRBD1 | . | TRBV11-2 | CASSPGTGGIGTDTQYF | TGTGCCAGCAGCCCCGGGACAGGGGGCATAGGCACAGATACGCAGTATTTT
TRBJ1-5 | . | many | TRBV7-2 | CASSLAAASAQHF | TGTGCCAGCAGCTTAGCGGCCGCTTCGGCCCAGCATTTT
TRBJ1-1 | . | many | TRBV12-5 | CASALNTEAFF | TGTGCTAGTGCCCTGAACACTGAAGCTTTCTTT
TRBJ2-3 | . | . | TRBV5-1 | CASSLEGVTQYF | TGCGCCAGCAGCTTGGAAGGCGTTACGCAGTATTTT
TRBJ1-1 | . | many | TRBV12-3/TRBV12-4 | CASGTGGTEAFF | TGTGCCAGCGGGACGGGTGGGACTGAAGCTTTCTTT
TRBJ2-7 | TRBD1 | many | TRBV12-3/TRBV12-4 | CASSSPGQVYEQYF | TGTGCCAGCAGTTCCCCGGGACAGGTCTACGAGCAGTACTTC
TRBJ2-3 | . | few | TRBV7-8 | CASHTRDRVLDTQYF | TGTGCCAGCCATACCCGGGACCGAGTCCTAGATACGCAGTATTTT
TRBJ2-2 | TRBD1 | few | TRBV12-3/TRBV12-4 | CASSLSPGQKSPGELFF | TGTGCCAGCAGTTTATCTCCGGGACAGAAGAGTCCCGGGGAGCTGTTTTTT
TRBJ2-5 | . | many | TRBV25-1 | CASSDEAETQYF | TGTGCCAGCAGTGATGAGGCAGAGACCCAGTACTTC